The 26 T cell receptor beta chains reported below all come from one sample, sequenced in a study of blood T cells in healthy people across ages (dated by TCRdb to the mid-2010s). The library was prepared using 5' RACE. Sequenced on an Illumina HiSeq 2500. The second PCR ran for roughly 7 to 11 cycles and used a J-beta primer mix along with a sample-barcoded 5' primer. Using fastp trimming at Q25 and MiXCR clonotype assembly, TCRdb reanalyzed the public sequencing data and kept in-frame beta chains. Entries are consolidated by CDR3 protein sequence, retaining the most common genes and DNA. The sample table records about 1 million distinct CDR3 sequences; 40% to 55% of these occur just once. In total, the top ten clones hold approximately 17% of the sample. The sample consisted of blood. The receptor source for this set is a woman aged 60-75 years in good health.

The chain combines TRBV24-1 with TRBJ2-3, with 9 bases identical to TRBD2. With 5 bases clipped from V and 2 bases from J, the junction kept 7 bases outside the gene matches. Germline CDR1 KGHDR, CDR2 SFDVKD. The CDR3 extends over 16 amino acids. CDR3 nucleotide sequence: TGTGCCACCAGTGGGACTAGCGCGCGGGACACAGATACGCAGTATTTT. It specifies CATSGTSARDTDTQYF.

For this clonotype: The junction does not match germline at one end; this may be a read error. The chain has TRBV7-9 and TRBJ2-7, with 7 bases that match TRBD1. CDR3 length: 12 amino acids. Germline loops: CDR1 SEHNR, CDR2 FQNEAQ (reference sequence). CDR3 sequence: CASRSGQLRLDF. CDR3 DNA sequence: TGTGCCAGCAGATCGGGACAGCTCAGATTGGACTTC.

Only a few counts were recorded for this clonotype. The CDR3 DNA follows: TGTGCCAGCAGCTTAGACCCTTTAGGGGCGGGGGCTTACAATGAGCAGTTCTTC. It translates to CASSLDPLGAGAYNEQFF. V gene TRBV7-8 combines with J gene TRBJ2-1, with D tentatively TRBD2 (7 bases). CDR1 and CDR2 from the germline V gene are SGHVS and FQNEAQ. The CDR3 consists of 18 residues. Trimming pared 1 base from V and 4 bases from J, leaving 20 bases between.

This clonotype was seen a few times. The V gene is TRBV6-5, the J gene TRBJ2-7, with D hard to call. From germline, CDR1 is MNHEY and CDR2 SVGAGI. CDR3 length: 15 residues. The V end was cut by 2 bases, the J end by 3 bases, with 14 bases between. Here the CDR3 DNA reads TGTGCCAGCAGTTACATCCGGAGTTCGGTCTACGAGCAGTACTTC. Translation: CASSYIRSSVYEQYF.

Note on this clonotype: This may stem from a read error, because a much larger clone lies one nucleotide away. The gene calls are TRBV12-3 or TRBV12-4 and TRBJ2-7; 10 bases match TRBD1. After removal of 6 bases from V and 5 bases from J, the junction contained 1 base not matched to a gene. The CDR3 covers 12 residues. The CDR3 region is CASRTGGDEQYF. CDR3 sequence (DNA): TGTGCCAGCAGGACAGGGGGCGACGAGCAGTACTTC.

The CDR3 region is CSAKGPPRGFAAFF. As DNA, the CDR3 is TGCAGTGCAAAGGGACCTCCAAGGGGTTTCGCGGCTTTCTTT. The gene calls are TRBV20-1 and TRBJ1-1; tentatively, D is TRBD1 (5 bases). V was shortened by 6 bases and J by 11 bases, with 25 bases between the two germline ends. Germline loops: CDR1 DFQATT, CDR2 SNEGSKA (reference sequence). The CDR3 has 14 residues.

This chain's CDR3 is CASSFRGLAGLGETQYF. As DNA, the CDR3 is TGTGCCAGCAGTTTTCGCGGACTAGCGGGGTTGGGAGAGACCCAGTACTTC. The chain combines TRBV27 with TRBJ2-7; 12 bases align to TRBD2. The DNA end is more similar to TRBJ2-5, so the J call may be wrong. The CDR3 is 17 amino acids. Per germline, CDR1 MNHEY and CDR2 SMNVEV (reference sequence).

The genes are TRBV4-2 and TRBJ2-7; D is undetermined. The CDR3 spans 15 residues. The germline V gene encodes CDR1 LGHNA and CDR2 YNFKEQ. The V and J ends lost 0 bases and 5 bases respectively, with 14 bases between them. The CDR3 DNA reads TGTGCCAGCAGCCAAGATAGGATCAGTGGGAACGAGCAGTACTTC. Residues: CASSQDRISGNEQYF.

This clonotype has a single count. The chain uses TRBV5-6 and TRBJ2-1; 11 nucleotides match TRBD2. The V segment lost 4 bases and the J segment 9 bases; nucleotides outside the gene matches: 15. The CDR3 covers 17 residues. Germline CDR1 reads SGHDT; CDR2 reads YYEEEE. The CDR3 nucleotides are TGTGCCAGCAGCCGCACACCGGGACTAGCGGAATTTAGTGAGCAGTTCTTC. This codes for CASSRTPGLAEFSEQFF.

This clonotype was picked up a small number of times. The gene calls are TRBV20-1 and TRBJ2-1; the D gene is possibly TRBD2 (6 bases). The CDR3 length is 15 residues. Germline loops: CDR1 DFQATT, CDR2 SNEGSKA (reference sequence). V shed 5 bases and J shed 3 bases, with 17 bases lying between them. CDR3 nucleotides: TGCAGTGCTCTCCGTTGGGACTCGGGCTACAATGAGCAGTTCTTC. Encoded protein: CSALRWDSGYNEQFF.

A single count supports this clonotype. This chain connects TRBV7-6 to TRBJ2-7, with D unclear. The CDR3 totals 15 residues. Germline-derived CDR1 and CDR2 are SGHVS and FNYEAQ. Trimming stripped 3 bases from V and 0 bases from J, with 12 bases between. CDR3: CASSLHGGSSYEQYF. CDR3 bases: TGTGCCAGCAGCTTGCACGGCGGAAGCTCCTACGAGCAGTACTTC.

The chain employs TRBV29-1 and TRBJ2-3, with D possibly matching TRBD2 (6 bases). The V end lost 7 bases, the J end lost 0 bases, and 14 bases lay between the germline ends. CDR3 length equals 14 residues. CDR1 is SQVTM, CDR2 ANQGSEA, per germline. CDR3 DNA sequence: TGCAGCGAGGTTGGCGGGACTAGCACAGATACGCAGTATTTT. Its protein product is CSEVGGTSTDTQYF.

J is TRBJ1-2 and V is TRBV27; D is undetermined. Trimming pared 3 bases from V and 6 bases from J, leaving 11 bases between. The CDR3 spans 13 residues. CDR1 and CDR2 (germline): MNHEY, SMNVEV (reference sequence). As DNA, the CDR3 is TGTGCCAGCAGTTTCCGGGAATCAAATGGCTACACCTTC. This encodes CASSFRESNGYTF.

The chain employs TRBV27 and TRBJ2-3; tentatively, D is TRBD2 (5 bases). CDR3 length equals 17 residues. Per the germline V gene, CDR1 is MNHEY and CDR2 is SMNVEV (reference sequence). V was trimmed by 0 bases and J by 0 bases, leaving 13 bases between them. Written as DNA, the CDR3 is TGTGCCAGCAGTTTATCCCAGCGGAGCCCTAGCACAGATACGCAGTATTTT. This sequence encodes CASSLSQRSPSTDTQYF.

A word on this clonotype: At one of its ends the junction is not consistent with the germline gene, which may arise from a read error. The V call is TRBV2, the J call TRBJ1-2; the match to TRBD1 covers 8 bases. The CDR3 extends over 14 amino acids. CDR1 and CDR2 (germline): SNHLY, FYNNEI. The CDR3 sequence is CACSDRQGIYGYTF. In DNA, the CDR3 is TGTGCCTGCAGTGATCGACAGGGGATCTATGGCTACACCTTC.

In this sample, this clonotype turned up many times. The V and J genes are TRBV10-3 and TRBJ2-3; TRBD1 aligns across 7 bases. CDR3 length equals 13 residues. Looked up from germline, CDR1 is ENHRY and CDR2 is SYGVKD. The V segment lost 8 bases and the J segment 3 bases; nucleotides outside the gene matches: 5. For the CDR3, the DNA is TGTGCCATCGGGGGACAGCCAACAGATACGCAGTATTTT. This gives the protein CAIGGQPTDTQYF.

A few counts support this clonotype. The chain employs TRBV4-1 and TRBJ2-6; weak D call: TRBD2 (5 bases). The CDR3 extends over 15 amino acids. The germline CDR1 and CDR2 sequences are MGHRA and YSYEKL. The V and J ends lost 3 bases and 1 base respectively, with 7 bases between them. The CDR3 loop reads CASSQSGSGANVLTF. The CDR3 DNA is TGCGCCAGCAGCCAGTCGGGGTCTGGGGCCAACGTCCTGACTTTC.

The rearrangement links TRBV12-3 or TRBV12-4 to TRBJ1-2; D is unresolved. V lost 6 bases and J lost 1, with 9 bases in between. The length of the CDR3 is 13 residues. The DNA for the CDR3 is TGTGCCAGCAGACTAGCAGTTAACTATGGCTACACCTTC. The encoded protein is CASRLAVNYGYTF.

This clonotype showed up just a few times. The chain uses TRBV4-1 and TRBJ1-4, with 7 bases matching TRBD1. Germline CDR1 and CDR2: MGHRA and YSYEKL. Trimming took 3 bases from V and 8 from J; bases not matched to a gene: 12. This CDR3 is built from 16 residues. The CDR3 loop reads CASSHTKGTAGEKLFF. CDR3 in DNA: TGCGCCAGCAGCCACACAAAGGGGACAGCGGGGGAAAAACTGTTTTTT.

The gene calls are TRBV7-8 and TRBJ1-6, with D unresolved. V lost 3 bases and J lost 0, with 6 bases in between. This CDR3 spans 15 amino acids. Germline CDR1 is SGHVS and CDR2 is FQNEAQ. CDR3 loop: CASSLSGSYNSPLHF. CDR3 nucleotide sequence: TGTGCCAGCAGCTTGTCGGGCTCCTATAATTCACCCCTCCACTTT.

V and J are TRBV2 and TRBJ1-5; 12 nucleotides align to TRBD1. Germline V lookup: CDR1 SNHLY, CDR2 FYNNEI. After removal of 4 bases from V and 7 bases from J, the junction contained 8 bases not matched to a gene. This CDR3 region has 16 residues. Here the CDR3 DNA reads TGTGCCAGCAGTGTGGGGACAGGGGGCGCGGAACAGCCCCAGCATTTT. Its protein product is CASSVGTGGAEQPQHF.

CDR3 protein: CASSLEPSGRLYEQYF. Written as DNA, the CDR3 is TGTGCCAGCAGCCTGGAGCCTAGCGGGAGGCTGTATGAGCAGTACTTC. The genes are TRBV7-2 and TRBJ2-5; 11 positions match TRBD2. The germline CDR1 and CDR2 sequences are SGHTA and FQGNSA. The length of the CDR3 is 16 residues. The junction had 16 bases not matched to a gene; V was cut back by 5 bases and J by 11 bases.

This clonotype showed up just a few times. The chain uses TRBV12-3 or TRBV12-4 and TRBJ2-7, with a weak D call TRBD2 (5 bases). With 6 bases removed from V and 6 bases from J, the gap between germline ends came to 15 bases. The length of the CDR3 is 13 residues. As DNA, the CDR3 is TGTGCCAGCAGACAGAGGTCGGGGAGCGAGCAGTACTTC. This gives the protein CASRQRSGSEQYF.

The chain carries TRBV2 and TRBJ2-1; tentative D call: TRBD1 (5 bases). V dropped 9 bases and J dropped 5 bases, with 8 bases sitting between them. CDR1 and CDR2 from the germline V gene are SNHLY and FYNNEI. The CDR3 loop spans 11 amino acids. The CDR3 DNA reads TGTGCCAGAGGGGCAGACAATGAGCAGTTCTTC. This sequence encodes CARGADNEQFF.

For the CDR3, the DNA is TGTGCCAGCAGCTTGGCCCCGGGACCGCTGAACACTGAAGCTTTCTTT. As protein: CASSLAPGPLNTEAFF. This chain links TRBV5-6 with TRBJ1-1; maybe TRBD1 (5 bases). CDR1 and CDR2 from the germline V gene are SGHDT and YYEEEE. This CDR3 region has 16 residues. V was clipped by 0 bases and J by 0 bases, with 12 bases between them.

The rearrangement uses TRBV20-1 and TRBJ2-7; 12 nucleotides line up with TRBD1. Unmatched junction bases numbered 9, after V lost 8 bases and J lost 7 bases. Germline CDR1 and CDR2: DFQATT and SNEGSKA (reference sequence). CDR3 length: 13 residues. This CDR3 is CSPQGQGAREQYF. In DNA, the CDR3 is TGCAGTCCTCAGGGACAGGGGGCTAGGGAGCAGTACTTC.